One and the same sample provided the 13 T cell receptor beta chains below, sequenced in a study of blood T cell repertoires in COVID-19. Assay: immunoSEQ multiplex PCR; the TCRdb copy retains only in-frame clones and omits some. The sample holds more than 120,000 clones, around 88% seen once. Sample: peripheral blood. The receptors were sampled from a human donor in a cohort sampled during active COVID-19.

The CDR3 coding sequence is TGCAGCGTTGGGGACAAGTCTGAAGCTTTCTTT. This gives the protein CSVGDKSEAFF. The rearrangement uses TRBV29-1 and TRBJ1-1; a weak D match, TRBD1 (6 bases). The CDR3 consists of 11 residues. Trimming took off 4 bases at V and 6 bases at J, with 9 bases between the two ends. Germline-derived CDR1 and CDR2 are SQVTM and ANQGSEA. The entire variable domain, with the rest obtained from reference TRBV29-1 and TRBJ1-1, is as follows: SAVISQKPSRDICQRGTSLTIQCQVDSQVTMMFWYRQQPGQSLTLIATANQGSEATYESGFVIDKFPISRPNLTFSTLTVSNMSPEDSSIYLCSVGDKSEAFFGQGTRLTVV.

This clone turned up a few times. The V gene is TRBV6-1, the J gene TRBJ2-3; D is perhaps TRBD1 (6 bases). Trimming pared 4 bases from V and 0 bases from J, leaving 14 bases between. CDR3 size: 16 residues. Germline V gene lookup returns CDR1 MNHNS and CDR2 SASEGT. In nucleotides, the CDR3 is TGTGCCAGCAGTGCCAGGGGCCCAGCGAGCACAGATACGCAGTATTTT. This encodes CASSARGPASTDTQYF.

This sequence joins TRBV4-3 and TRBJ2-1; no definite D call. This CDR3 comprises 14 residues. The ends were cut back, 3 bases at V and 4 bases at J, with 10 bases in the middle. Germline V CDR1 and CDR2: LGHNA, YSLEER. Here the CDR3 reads CASSQLGEYNEQFF. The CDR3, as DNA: TGCGCCAGCAGCCAGCTAGGCGAGTACAATGAGCAGTTCTTC.

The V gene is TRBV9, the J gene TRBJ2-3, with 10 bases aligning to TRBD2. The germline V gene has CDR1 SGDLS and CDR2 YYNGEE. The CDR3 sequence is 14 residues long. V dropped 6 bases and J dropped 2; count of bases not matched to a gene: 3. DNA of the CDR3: TGTGCCAGCAACCTAGCGGGGGCCACAGATACGCAGTATTTT. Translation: CASNLAGATDTQYF.

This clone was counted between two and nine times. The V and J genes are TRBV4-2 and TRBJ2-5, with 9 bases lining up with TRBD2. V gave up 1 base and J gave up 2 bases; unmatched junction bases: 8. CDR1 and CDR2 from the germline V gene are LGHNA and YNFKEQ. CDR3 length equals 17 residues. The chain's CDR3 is CASSQALAGTKQETQYF. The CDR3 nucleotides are TGTGCCAGCAGCCAAGCCCTAGCGGGGACCAAGCAAGAGACCCAGTACTTC.

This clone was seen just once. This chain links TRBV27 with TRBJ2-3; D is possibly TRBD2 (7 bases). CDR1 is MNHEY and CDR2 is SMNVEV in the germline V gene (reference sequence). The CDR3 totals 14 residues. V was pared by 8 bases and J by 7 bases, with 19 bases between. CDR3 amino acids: CASGGGVGKNTQYF. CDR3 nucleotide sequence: TGTGCCAGCGGAGGGGGGGTCGGGAAAAATACGCAGTATTTT.

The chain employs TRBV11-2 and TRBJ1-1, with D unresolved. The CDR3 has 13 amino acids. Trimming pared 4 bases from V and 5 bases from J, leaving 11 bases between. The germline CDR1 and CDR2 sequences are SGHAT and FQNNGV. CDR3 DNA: TGTGCCAGCAGCTCAGGATGGCAAACTGAAGCTTTCTTT. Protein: CASSSGWQTEAFF. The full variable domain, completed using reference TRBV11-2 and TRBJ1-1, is EAGVAQSPRYKIIEKRQSVAFWCNPISGHATLYWYQQILGQGPKLLIQFQNNGVVDDSQLPKDRFSAERLKGVDSTLKIQPAKLEDSAVYLCASSSGWQTEAFFGQGTRLTVV.

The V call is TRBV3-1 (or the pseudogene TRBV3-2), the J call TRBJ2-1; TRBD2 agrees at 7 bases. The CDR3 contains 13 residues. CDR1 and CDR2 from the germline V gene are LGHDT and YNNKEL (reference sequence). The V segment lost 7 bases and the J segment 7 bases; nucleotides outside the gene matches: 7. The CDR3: CASKWGGENEQFF. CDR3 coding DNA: TGTGCCAGCAAGTGGGGGGGGGAGAATGAGCAGTTCTTC.

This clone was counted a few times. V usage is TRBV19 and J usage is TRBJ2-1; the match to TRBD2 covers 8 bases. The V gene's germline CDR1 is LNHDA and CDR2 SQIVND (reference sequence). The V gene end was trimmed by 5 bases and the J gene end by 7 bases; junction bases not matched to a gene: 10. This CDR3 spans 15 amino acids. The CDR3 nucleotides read TGTGCCAGTAGTGCCTCTAGCGGGTCCTCGAATGAGCAGTTCTTC. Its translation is CASSASSGSSNEQFF.

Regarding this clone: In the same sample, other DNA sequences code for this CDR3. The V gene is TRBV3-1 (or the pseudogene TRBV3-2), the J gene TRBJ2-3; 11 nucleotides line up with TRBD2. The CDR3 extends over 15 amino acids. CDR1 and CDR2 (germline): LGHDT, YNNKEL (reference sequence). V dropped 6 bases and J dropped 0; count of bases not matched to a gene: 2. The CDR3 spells CASRTSGVSTDTQYF. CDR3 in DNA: TGTGCCAGCAGGACTAGCGGGGTGAGCACAGATACGCAGTATTTT.

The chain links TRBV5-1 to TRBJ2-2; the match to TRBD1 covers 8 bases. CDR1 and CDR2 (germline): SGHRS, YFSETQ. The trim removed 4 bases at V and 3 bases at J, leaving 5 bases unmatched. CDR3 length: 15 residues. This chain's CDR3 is CASSPRGRDTGELFF. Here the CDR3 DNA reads TGCGCCAGCAGCCCCAGGGGGCGTGACACCGGGGAGCTGTTTTTT.

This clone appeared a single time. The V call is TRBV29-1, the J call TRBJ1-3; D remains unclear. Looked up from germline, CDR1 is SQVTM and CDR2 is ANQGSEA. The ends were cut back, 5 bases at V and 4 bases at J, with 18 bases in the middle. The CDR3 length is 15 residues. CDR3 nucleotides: TGCAGCGTTCTGCTCCTGGGCTTCACGGGAAACACCATATATTTT. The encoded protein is CSVLLLGFTGNTIYF. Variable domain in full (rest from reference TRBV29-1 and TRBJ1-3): SAVISQKPSRDICQRGTSLTIQCQVDSQVTMMFWYRQQPGQSLTLIATANQGSEATYESGFVIDKFPISRPNLTFSTLTVSNMSPEDSSIYLCSVLLLGFTGNTIYFGEGSWLTVV.

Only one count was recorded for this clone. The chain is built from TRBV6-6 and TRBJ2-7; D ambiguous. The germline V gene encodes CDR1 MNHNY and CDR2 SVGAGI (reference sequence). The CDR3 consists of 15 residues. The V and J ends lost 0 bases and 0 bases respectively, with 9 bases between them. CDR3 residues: CASSYSGSLSYEQYF. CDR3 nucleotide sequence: TGTGCCAGCAGTTACTCGGGTAGCCTCTCCTACGAGCAGTACTTC.